These 4 T cell receptor beta chains share one sample of origin, sequenced in a study of T cell clonality in common variable immunodeficiency. The protocol was immunoSEQ multiplex PCR, while the TCRdb copy is restricted to in-frame clones and leaves out a portion. Listed here are around 47,000 clones without any singletons, the top ten holding just over 2%. The sample was peripheral blood mononuclear cells. These receptors were obtained from a person aged 18-70 years in good health.

This clone was detected ten times or more. The read terminates 3 residues before the CDR3 end, so the remaining end is supplied by the germline J gene. This chain links TRBV25-1 with TRBJ2-3; 7 nucleotides align to TRBD2. CDR3 length: 16 residues. The ends lost 4 bases at V and 0 bases at J; junction bases unmatched: 7. Germline assignment: CDR1 MGHDK and CDR2 SYGVNS. CDR3 DNA, as far as it was read: TGTGCCAGCAGTGTAATACTAGCGACTAGCACAGATACG. Its translation is CASSVILATSTDT. The CDR3 as a whole reads CASSVILATSTDTQYF.

This clone has a count of ten or more. The read ends 3 residues early relative to the CDR3; the germline J gene fills the gap. The rearrangement uses TRBV5-6 and TRBJ1-5; TRBD1 agrees at 8 bases. The CDR3 runs 14 residues. The germline V gene has CDR1 SGHDT and CDR2 YYEEEE. The CDR3 loop is CASSLGTGSHPQHF. Incomplete CDR3 DNA: TGTGCCAGCAGCTTGGGGACAGGGAGCCATCCC.

This clone was observed many times. With the read ending 3 residues before the CDR3 end, the germline J gene is used to fill in that end. The rearrangement joins TRBV10-3 to TRBJ2-2; D perhaps matches TRBD2 (6 bases). The CDR3 totals 16 residues. The ends were cut back, 3 bases at V and 6 bases at J, with 17 bases in the middle. Germline V gives CDR1 ENHRY, CDR2 SYGVKD. The covered CDR3 bases are TGTGCCATCAGTGACAGAGCTAGCGCGGGACCCGGGGAG. Protein sequence: CAISDRASAGPGE. The whole CDR3 sequence reads CAISDRASAGPGELFF.

This clone was seen at least ten times. CDR3 amino acids: CASSQGLGGYTF. The covered CDR3 bases are TGTGCCAGTAGTCAGGGGCTCGGCGGC. This chain connects TRBV19 to TRBJ1-2, with D perhaps TRBD1 (6 bases). The CDR3 extends 3 residues past the end of the read, so its final part is completed from the germline J gene. This CDR3 region has 12 residues. Germline V gene lookup returns CDR1 LNHDA and CDR2 SQIVND (reference sequence).